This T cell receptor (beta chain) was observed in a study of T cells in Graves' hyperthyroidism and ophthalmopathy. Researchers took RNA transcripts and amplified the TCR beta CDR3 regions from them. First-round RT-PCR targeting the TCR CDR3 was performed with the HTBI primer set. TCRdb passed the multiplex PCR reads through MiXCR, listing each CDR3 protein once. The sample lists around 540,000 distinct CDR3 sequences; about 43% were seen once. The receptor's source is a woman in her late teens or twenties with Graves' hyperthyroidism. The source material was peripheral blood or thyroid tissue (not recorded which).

The CDR3 DNA reads as TGTGCCAGCAGTGAATATGGGGACACAAGTTATTCACCCCTCCACTTT. This encodes CASSEYGDTSYSPLHF. This rearrangement joins TRBV25-1 to TRBJ1-6; weak D call: TRBD1 (6 bases). The V end lost 0 bases, the J end lost 8 bases, and 14 bases lay between the germline ends. From germline, CDR1 is MGHDK and CDR2 SYGVNS. The length of the CDR3 is 16 residues.